These 13 T cell receptor beta chains came from one sample sequenced in a study of blood T cell repertoires in COVID-19. TCRdb's table, derived via immunoSEQ multiplex PCR, lists solely in-frame clones and lacks some. The table shows a few hundred thousand clones, with 70% to 90% occurring only once. Input material: PBMCs or T cells enriched from blood (not recorded which). The receptors come from a woman in her 30s who had recovered from COVID-19.

This clone turned up a few times. The V call is TRBV10-2, the J call TRBJ1-5; D gene uncertain. The germline V gene encodes CDR1 WSHSY and CDR2 SAAADI. This CDR3 comprises 13 residues. V shed 0 bases and J shed 9 bases, with 9 bases lying between them. The CDR3: CASSESSPGPQHF. The CDR3 DNA reads as TGCGCCAGCAGTGAGTCGTCTCCCGGGCCCCAGCATTTT.

The J gene is TRBJ1-5, the V gene TRBV5-1; the D gene is possibly TRBD1 (6 bases). This CDR3 has 17 residues. Germline values: CDR1 SGHRS, CDR2 YFSETQ. V was trimmed by 2 bases and J by 6 bases, leaving 21 bases between them. The chain's CDR3 is CASSFTLQGFGSQPQHF. The CDR3 nucleotides read TGCGCCAGCAGCTTTACCTTACAGGGATTTGGCAGTCAGCCCCAGCATTTT. The complete variable domain, with remaining parts taken from reference TRBV5-1 and TRBJ1-5, reads KAGVTQTPRYLIKTRGQQVTLSCSPISGHRSVSWYQQTPGQGLQFLFEYFSETQRNKGNFPGRFSGRQFSNSRSEMNVSTLELGDSALYLCASSFTLQGFGSQPQHFGDGTRLSIL.

This clone was observed once. The rearrangement uses TRBV6-6 and TRBJ1-2; the match to TRBD1 covers 12 bases. This CDR3 has 15 residues. Germline CDR1 MNHNY, CDR2 SVGAGI (reference sequence). The V segment lost 6 bases and the J segment 6 bases; nucleotides outside the gene matches: 8. DNA of the CDR3: TGTGCCAGCAGCCCCAGGGACAGGGGGCAACATGGCTACACCTTC. Its protein is CASSPRDRGQHGYTF.

The gene calls are TRBV9 and TRBJ1-2, with TRBD1 matching 8 bases. This CDR3 is 16 amino acids long. Germline V gene data show CDR1 as SGDLS and CDR2 as YYNGEE. Trimming cost V 4 bases and J 2 bases; bases outside gene matches: 10. In nucleotides, the CDR3 is TGTGCCAGCAGCCCGCAGGGGGCGCGGGAGAACTATGGCTACACCTTC. Residues: CASSPQGARENYGYTF. The whole variable domain, remainder taken from reference TRBV9 and TRBJ1-2, is DSGVTQTPKHLITATGQRVTLRCSPRSGDLSVYWYQQSLDQGLQFLIQYYNGEERAKGNILERFSAQQFPDLHSELNLSSLELGDSALYFCASSPQGARENYGYTFGSGTRLTVV.

On this clone: At one end, the junction sequence differs from germline, possibly due to a read error. This chain links TRBV6-5 with TRBJ2-1; TRBD1 might be the D (6 bases). CDR1 is MNHEY and CDR2 is SVGAGI in the germline V gene. This CDR3 contains 12 residues. Here the CDR3 reads CAGRGFDNEQFF. Written as DNA, the CDR3 is TGTGCCGGCAGGGGCTTCGACAATGAGCAGTTCTTC.

Details on this clone: In the same sample, other DNA sequences code for this CDR3. The V and J genes are TRBV27 and TRBJ1-2, with a tentative D call TRBD1 (5 bases). Trimming took 5 bases from V and 2 from J, leaving 12 bases between them. Germline assignment: CDR1 MNHEY and CDR2 SMNVEV (reference sequence). This CDR3 region has 14 residues. The CDR3 sequence is CASSLRGQNYGYTF. As DNA, the CDR3 is TGTGCCAGCAGTCTAAGGGGTCAGAACTATGGCTACACCTTC.

The chain joins TRBV5-5 to TRBJ1-4; D unclear. This CDR3 has 14 residues. Per germline, CDR1 SGHKS and CDR2 YYEKEE (reference sequence). The V end lost 2 bases, the J end lost 0 bases, and 5 bases lay between the germline ends. This CDR3 reads CASSFSATNEKLFF. In DNA, the CDR3 is TGTGCCAGCAGCTTCTCCGCAACTAATGAAAAACTGTTTTTT.

This clone was observed once. The gene calls are TRBV2 and TRBJ1-5, with 9 nucleotides matching TRBD1. V lost 6 bases and J lost 3; bases outside the gene matches: 3. This CDR3 region has 14 residues. Per germline, CDR1 SNHLY and CDR2 FYNNEI. CDR3 protein: CASRRTGVNQPQHF. The CDR3 coding sequence is TGTGCCAGCAGACGGACAGGGGTCAATCAGCCCCAGCATTTT.

The rearrangement links TRBV3-1 (or the pseudogene TRBV3-2) to TRBJ2-6; no firm D call. The CDR3 consists of 15 residues. Trimming took 4 bases from V and 0 from J, leaving 7 bases between them. The germline CDR1 and CDR2 sequences are LGHDT and YNNKEL (reference sequence). The CDR3 sequence: CASSPFNSGANVLTF. Written as DNA, the CDR3 is TGTGCCAGCAGCCCGTTTAACTCTGGGGCCAACGTCCTGACTTTC.

V gene TRBV19 combines with J gene TRBJ2-4, with a tentative D call TRBD1 (6 bases). The CDR3 spans 14 residues. Per germline, CDR1 LNHDA and CDR2 SQIVND (reference sequence). The ends were cut back, 3 bases at V and 9 bases at J, with 15 bases in the middle. The CDR3 sequence: CASSMGTGLVIQYF. CDR3 bases: TGTGCCAGTAGTATGGGTACAGGGCTGGTCATTCAGTACTTC. Supplemented by reference TRBV19 and TRBJ2-4, the full variable domain reads DGGITQSPKYLFRKEGQNVTLSCEQNLNHDAMYWYRQDPGQGLRLIYYSQIVNDFQKGDIAEGYSVSREKKESFPLTVTSAQKNPTAFYLCASSMGTGLVIQYFGAGTRLSVL.

V is TRBV9 and J is TRBJ2-3; no clear D gene. CDR1 and CDR2 from the germline V gene are SGDLS and YYNGEE. Trimming pared 3 bases from V and 4 bases from J, leaving 12 bases between. CDR3 length equals 14 residues. The CDR3 nucleotides are TGTGCCAGCAGCGGATCATTTCGGGCAGATACGCAGTATTTT. Protein sequence: CASSGSFRADTQYF.

For this clone: This sample also contains other DNA sequences that code for the same CDR3. The chain has TRBV5-1 and TRBJ1-2; D is perhaps TRBD1 (6 bases). V dropped 4 bases and J dropped 8 bases, with 12 bases sitting between them. The length of the CDR3 is 12 residues. Germline loops: CDR1 SGHRS, CDR2 YFSETQ. The CDR3 region is CASSLQGGGYTF. Written as DNA, the CDR3 is TGCGCCAGCAGCCTACAGGGCGGAGGCTACACCTTC.

The V call is TRBV27, the J call TRBJ1-1; D is undetermined. The CDR3 extends over 14 amino acids. Looked up from germline, CDR1 is MNHEY and CDR2 is SMNVEV (reference sequence). V shed 5 bases and J shed 1 base, with 11 bases lying between them. CDR3 region: CASSTGGSNTEAFF. CDR3 bases: TGTGCCAGCAGTACGGGTGGTTCGAACACTGAAGCTTTCTTT.